This entry describes one T cell receptor (beta chain). These data belong to a study of blood T cell repertoires in COVID-19. In the study overall: The origin of the acute and convalescent COVID-19 samples was the United States, Italy and Spain. Nucleic acid was either cDNA or gDNA, and it came from T cells, B-cell-depleted T cells, or PBMCs.

This CDR3 has 15 residues. CDR1 and CDR2 (germline): MNHNY, SVGAGI (reference sequence). The V and J ends lost 2 bases and 2 bases respectively, with 7 bases between them. Produced via immunoSEQ multiplex PCR; TCRdb's table is partial and in-frame only. The table records roughly 100,000 clones, around 87% of them present only once. The chain is built from TRBV6-6 and TRBJ2-6; perhaps TRBD2 as D (6 bases). This sequence originates from a man aged 50 to 60 with acute or convalescent COVID-19. The sequenced sample consisted of peripheral blood. CDR3 protein: CASSYGGAGANVLTF. Written as DNA, the CDR3 is TGTGCCAGCAGTTACGGCGGGGCTGGGGCCAACGTCCTGACTTTC.